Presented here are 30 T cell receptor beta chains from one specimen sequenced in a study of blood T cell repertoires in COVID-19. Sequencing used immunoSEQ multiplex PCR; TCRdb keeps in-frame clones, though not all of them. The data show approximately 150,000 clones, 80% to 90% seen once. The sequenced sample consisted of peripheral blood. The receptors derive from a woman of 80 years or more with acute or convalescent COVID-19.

In nucleotides, the CDR3 is TGTGCCAGCAGTGAAGCCCCATATGAGCACACTGAAGCTTTCTTT. Its protein product is CASSEAPYEHTEAFF. The rearrangement joins TRBV2 to TRBJ1-1; no definite D call. From germline, CDR1 is SNHLY and CDR2 FYNNEI. V shed 0 bases and J shed 3 bases, with 11 bases lying between them. The CDR3 has 15 residues.

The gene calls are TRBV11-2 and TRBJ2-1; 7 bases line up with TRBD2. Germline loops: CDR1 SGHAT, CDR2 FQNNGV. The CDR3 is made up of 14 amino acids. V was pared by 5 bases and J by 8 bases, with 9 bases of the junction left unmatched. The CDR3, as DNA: TGTGCCAGCAGCCCAAGCGGGATCGGGCATGAGCAGTTCTTC. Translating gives CASSPSGIGHEQFF. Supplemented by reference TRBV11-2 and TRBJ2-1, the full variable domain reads EAGVAQSPRYKIIEKRQSVAFWCNPISGHATLYWYQQILGQGPKLLIQFQNNGVVDDSQLPKDRFSAERLKGVDSTLKIQPAKLEDSAVYLCASSPSGIGHEQFFGPGTRLTVL.

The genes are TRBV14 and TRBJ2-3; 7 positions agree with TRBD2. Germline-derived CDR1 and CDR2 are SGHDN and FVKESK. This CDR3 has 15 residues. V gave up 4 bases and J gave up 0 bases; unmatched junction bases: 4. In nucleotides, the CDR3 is TGTGCCAGCAGCCGGACGGGGGGAAGCACAGATACGCAGTATTTT. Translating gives CASSRTGGSTDTQYF.

The CDR3 is CAISEEGQGTDTQYF. CDR3 sequence (DNA): TGTGCCATCAGTGAGGAGGGACAGGGTACAGATACGCAGTATTTT. The V and J genes are TRBV10-3 and TRBJ2-3; 9 nucleotides align to TRBD1. With 2 bases clipped from V and 3 bases from J, the junction kept 3 bases outside the gene matches. This CDR3 region has 15 residues. CDR1 ENHRY and CDR2 SYGVKD come from the germline V gene.

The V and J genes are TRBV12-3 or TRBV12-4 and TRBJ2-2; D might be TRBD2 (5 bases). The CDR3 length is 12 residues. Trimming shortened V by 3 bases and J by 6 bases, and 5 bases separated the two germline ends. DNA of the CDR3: TGTGCCAGCAGTTTTAGCGCCGGGGAGCTGTTTTTT. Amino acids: CASSFSAGELFF.

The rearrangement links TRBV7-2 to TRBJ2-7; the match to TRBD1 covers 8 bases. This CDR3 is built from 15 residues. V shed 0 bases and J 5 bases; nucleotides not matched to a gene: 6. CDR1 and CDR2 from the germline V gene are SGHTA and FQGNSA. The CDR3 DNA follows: TGTGCCAGCAGCTTAGCGCGGACAGGGTTCCACGAGCAGTACTTC. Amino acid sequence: CASSLARTGFHEQYF.

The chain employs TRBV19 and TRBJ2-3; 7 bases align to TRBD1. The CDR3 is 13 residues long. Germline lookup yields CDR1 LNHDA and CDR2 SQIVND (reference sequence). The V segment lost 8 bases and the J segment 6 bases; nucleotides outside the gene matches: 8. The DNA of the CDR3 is TGTGCCAGTTCTGACAGGGCCCGGGATACGCAGTATTTT. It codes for CASSDRARDTQYF.

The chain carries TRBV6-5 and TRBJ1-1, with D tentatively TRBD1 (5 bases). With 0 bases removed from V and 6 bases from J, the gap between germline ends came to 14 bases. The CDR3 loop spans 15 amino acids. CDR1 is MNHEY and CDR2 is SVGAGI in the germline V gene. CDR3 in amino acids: CASSYSWGGRPEAFF. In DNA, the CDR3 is TGTGCCAGCAGTTACTCATGGGGGGGTAGGCCTGAAGCTTTCTTT.

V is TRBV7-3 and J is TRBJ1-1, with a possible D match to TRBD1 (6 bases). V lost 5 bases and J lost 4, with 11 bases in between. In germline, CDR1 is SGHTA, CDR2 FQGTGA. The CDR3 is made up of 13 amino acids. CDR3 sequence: CASSEQGSTEAFF. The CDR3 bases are TGTGCCAGCAGCGAACAGGGTTCCACTGAAGCTTTCTTT.

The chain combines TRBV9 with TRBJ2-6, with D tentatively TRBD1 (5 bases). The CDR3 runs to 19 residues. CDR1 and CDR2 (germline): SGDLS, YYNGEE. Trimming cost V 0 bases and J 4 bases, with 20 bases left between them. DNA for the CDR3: TGTGCCAGCAGCGTAGCTCTTAATGGGCAGGGTGCCGGGGCCAACGTCCTGACTTTC. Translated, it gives CASSVALNGQGAGANVLTF. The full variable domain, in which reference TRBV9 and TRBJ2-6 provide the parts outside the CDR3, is DSGVTQTPKHLITATGQRVTLRCSPRSGDLSVYWYQQSLDQGLQFLIQYYNGEERAKGNILERFSAQQFPDLHSELNLSSLELGDSALYFCASSVALNGQGAGANVLTFGAGSRLTVL.

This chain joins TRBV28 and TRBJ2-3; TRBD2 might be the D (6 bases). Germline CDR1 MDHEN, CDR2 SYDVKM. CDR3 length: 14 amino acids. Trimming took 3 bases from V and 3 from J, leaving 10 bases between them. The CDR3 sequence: CASSFGGRTDTQYF. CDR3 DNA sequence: TGTGCCAGCAGTTTCGGGGGTAGGACAGATACGCAGTATTTT.

DNA for the CDR3: TGCGCCAGCAGCCCTCAGCTTGCCACAGGGGGGAAAGATACGCAGTATTTT. Protein product: CASSPQLATGGKDTQYF. This chain uses TRBV5-1 with TRBJ2-3, with 8 bases that match TRBD1. Germline V gene data show CDR1 as SGHRS and CDR2 as YFSETQ. V shed 4 bases, J shed 5 bases, and the junction held 15 bases outside the gene matches. The CDR3 is 17 residues long.

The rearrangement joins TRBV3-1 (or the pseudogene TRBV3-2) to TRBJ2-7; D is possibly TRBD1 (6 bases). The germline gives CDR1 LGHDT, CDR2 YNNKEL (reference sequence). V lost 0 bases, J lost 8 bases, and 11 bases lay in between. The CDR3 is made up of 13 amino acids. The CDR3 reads CASSQDTRGQQYF. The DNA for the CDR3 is TGTGCCAGCAGCCAAGATACCAGGGGACAGCAGTACTTC.

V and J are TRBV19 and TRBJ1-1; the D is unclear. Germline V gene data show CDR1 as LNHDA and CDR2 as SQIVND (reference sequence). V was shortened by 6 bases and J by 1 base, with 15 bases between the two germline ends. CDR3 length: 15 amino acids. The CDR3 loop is CASRPRLDSNTEAFF. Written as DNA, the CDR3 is TGTGCCAGTAGACCAAGACTGGACTCGAACACTGAAGCTTTCTTT.

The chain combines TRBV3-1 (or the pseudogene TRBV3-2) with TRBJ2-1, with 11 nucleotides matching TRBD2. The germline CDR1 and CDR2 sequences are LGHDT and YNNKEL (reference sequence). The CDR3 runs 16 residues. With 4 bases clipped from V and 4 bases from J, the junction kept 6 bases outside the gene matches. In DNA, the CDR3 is TGTGCCAGCAGCCCAGAGACTAGCGGGGTTTACAATGAGCAGTTCTTC. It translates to CASSPETSGVYNEQFF.

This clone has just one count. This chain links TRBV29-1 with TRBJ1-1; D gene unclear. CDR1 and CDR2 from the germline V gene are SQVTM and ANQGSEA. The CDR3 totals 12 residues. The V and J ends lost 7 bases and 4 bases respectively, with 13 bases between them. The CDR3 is CSAGKVGTEAFF. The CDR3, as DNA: TGCAGCGCCGGGAAGGTTGGCACTGAAGCTTTCTTT.

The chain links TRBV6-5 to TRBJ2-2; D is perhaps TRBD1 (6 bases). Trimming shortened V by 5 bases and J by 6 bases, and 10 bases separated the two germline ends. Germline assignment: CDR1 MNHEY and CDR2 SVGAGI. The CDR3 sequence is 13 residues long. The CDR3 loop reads CASSKQGSGELFF. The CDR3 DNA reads TGTGCCAGCAGTAAACAGGGCTCCGGGGAGCTGTTTTTT.

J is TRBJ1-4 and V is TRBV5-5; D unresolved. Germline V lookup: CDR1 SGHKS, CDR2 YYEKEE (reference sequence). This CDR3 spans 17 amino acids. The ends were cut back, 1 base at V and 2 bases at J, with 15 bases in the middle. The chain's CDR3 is CASSLRGSALTNEKLFF. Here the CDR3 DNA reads TGTGCCAGCAGCTTGAGAGGGAGTGCGTTGACTAATGAAAAACTGTTTTTT.

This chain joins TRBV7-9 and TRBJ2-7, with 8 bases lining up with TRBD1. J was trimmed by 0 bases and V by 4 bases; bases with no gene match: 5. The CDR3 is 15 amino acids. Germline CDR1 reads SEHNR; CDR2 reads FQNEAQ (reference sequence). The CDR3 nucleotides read TGTGCCAGCAGCTCGTGGGACAGGAGCTCCTACGAGCAGTACTTC. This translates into CASSSWDRSSYEQYF. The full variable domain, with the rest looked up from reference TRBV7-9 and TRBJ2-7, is DTGVSQNPRHKITKRGQNVTFRCDPISEHNRLYWYRQTLGQGPEFLTYFQNEAQLEKSRLLSDRFSAERPKGSFSTLEIQRTEQGDSAMYLCASSSWDRSSYEQYFGPGTRLTVT.

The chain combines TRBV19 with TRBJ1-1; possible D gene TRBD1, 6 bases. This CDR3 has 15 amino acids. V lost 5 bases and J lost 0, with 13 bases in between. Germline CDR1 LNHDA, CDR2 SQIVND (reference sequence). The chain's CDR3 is CASSPTTGLNTEAFF. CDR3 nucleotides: TGTGCCAGTAGTCCAACTACAGGGTTGAACACTGAAGCTTTCTTT.

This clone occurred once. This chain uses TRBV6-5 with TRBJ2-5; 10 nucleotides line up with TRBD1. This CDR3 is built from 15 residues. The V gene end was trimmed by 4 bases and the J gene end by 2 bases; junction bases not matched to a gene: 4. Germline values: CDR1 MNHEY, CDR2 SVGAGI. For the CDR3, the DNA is TGTGCCAGCAGTTTCGGGACAGGGGAACAAGAGACCCAGTACTTC. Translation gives CASSFGTGEQETQYF.

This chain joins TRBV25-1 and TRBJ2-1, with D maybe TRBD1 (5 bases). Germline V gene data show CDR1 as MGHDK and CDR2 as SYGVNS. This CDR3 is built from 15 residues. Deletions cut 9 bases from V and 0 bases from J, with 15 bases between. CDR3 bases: TGTGCCAGTTCTGAGCAGGGAAGCTCCTACAATGAGCAGTTCTTC. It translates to CASSEQGSSYNEQFF.

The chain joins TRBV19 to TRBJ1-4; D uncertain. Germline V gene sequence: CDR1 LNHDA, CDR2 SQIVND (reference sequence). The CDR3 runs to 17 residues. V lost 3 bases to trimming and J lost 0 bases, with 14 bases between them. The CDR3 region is CASSIFFSGSTNEKLFF. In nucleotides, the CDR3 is TGTGCCAGTAGTATTTTTTTCTCAGGCTCAACTAATGAAAAACTGTTTTTT.

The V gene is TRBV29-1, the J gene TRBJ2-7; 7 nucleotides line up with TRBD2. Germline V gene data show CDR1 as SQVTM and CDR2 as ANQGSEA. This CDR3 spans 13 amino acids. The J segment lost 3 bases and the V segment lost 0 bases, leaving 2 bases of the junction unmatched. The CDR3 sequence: CSVEEPSGYEQYF. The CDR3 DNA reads TGCAGCGTTGAAGAGCCTAGCGGCTACGAGCAGTACTTC.

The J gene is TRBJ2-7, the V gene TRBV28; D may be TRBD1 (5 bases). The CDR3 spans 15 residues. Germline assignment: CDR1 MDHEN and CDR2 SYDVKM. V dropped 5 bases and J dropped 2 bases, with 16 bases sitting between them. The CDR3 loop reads CASSPLGRATYEQYF. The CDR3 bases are TGTGCCAGCAGTCCCCTTGGCAGGGCAACCTACGAGCAGTACTTC.

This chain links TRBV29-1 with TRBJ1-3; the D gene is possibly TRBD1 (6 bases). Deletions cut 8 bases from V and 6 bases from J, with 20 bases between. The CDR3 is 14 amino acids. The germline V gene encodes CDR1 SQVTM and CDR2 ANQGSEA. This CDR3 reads CSIQQGLGENTIYF. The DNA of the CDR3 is TGCAGCATCCAACAGGGACTAGGGGAAAACACCATATATTTT.

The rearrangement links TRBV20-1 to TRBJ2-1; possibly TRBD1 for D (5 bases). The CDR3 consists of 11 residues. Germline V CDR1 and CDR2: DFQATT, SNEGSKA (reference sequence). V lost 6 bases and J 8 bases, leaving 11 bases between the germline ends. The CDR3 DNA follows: TGCAGTGCATGGCTGGGGCATGAGCAGTTCTTC. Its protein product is CSAWLGHEQFF.

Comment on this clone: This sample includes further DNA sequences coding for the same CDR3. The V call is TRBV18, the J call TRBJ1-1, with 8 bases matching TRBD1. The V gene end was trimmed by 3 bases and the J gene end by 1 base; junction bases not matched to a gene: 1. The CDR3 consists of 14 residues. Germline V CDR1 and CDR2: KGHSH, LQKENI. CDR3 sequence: CASSPQGANTEAFF. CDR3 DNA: TGTGCCAGCTCACCGCAGGGGGCGAACACTGAAGCTTTCTTT.

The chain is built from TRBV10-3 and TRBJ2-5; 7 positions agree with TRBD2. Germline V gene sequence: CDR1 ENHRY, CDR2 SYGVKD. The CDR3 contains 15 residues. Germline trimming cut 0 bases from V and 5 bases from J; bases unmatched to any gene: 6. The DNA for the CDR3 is TGTGCCATCAGTGAGTCTGTCGGGGGGTATGAGACCCAGTACTTC. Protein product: CAISESVGGYETQYF.

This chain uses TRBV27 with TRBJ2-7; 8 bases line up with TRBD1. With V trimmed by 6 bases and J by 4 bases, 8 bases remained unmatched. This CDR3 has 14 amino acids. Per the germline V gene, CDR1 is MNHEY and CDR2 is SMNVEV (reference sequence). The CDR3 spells CASRQQGVMYEQYF. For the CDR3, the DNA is TGTGCCAGCAGGCAACAGGGGGTGATGTACGAGCAGTACTTC.